The 21 T cell receptor beta chains below were found in one sample sequenced in a study of cytomegalovirus exposure and HLA in healthy donors. The study ran its PCR with 60 Vbeta and 13 Jbeta primers. Measured with immunoSEQ multiplex PCR; TCRdb has only the in-frame clones, and not every one. The data show 250,000 to 350,000 clones, with around 86% seen just once and 4% held by the top ten. The sequenced sample consisted of PBMCs. The receptors here all came from a man aged 40-55 years in good health and CMV-seropositive.

This clone has a handful of counts. The rearrangement links TRBV5-1 to TRBJ1-3; TRBD1 is a possible D gene (6 bases). This CDR3 is 15 amino acids long. V lost 3 bases, J lost 0 bases, and 10 bases lay in between. Germline CDR1 and CDR2: SGHRS and YFSETQ. The CDR3: CASSSTGLSGNTIYF. The CDR3 DNA reads as TGCGCCAGCAGCTCAACAGGGCTCTCTGGAAACACCATATATTTT.

The chain employs TRBV23-1 and TRBJ1-1; 7 nucleotides agree with TRBD1. TRBV23-1 belongs to the ORF category, with a function that is uncertain. The trim removed 4 bases at V and 5 bases at J, leaving 13 bases unmatched. This CDR3 is built from 16 residues. This CDR3 is CASSPGRRGRRTEAFF. Here the CDR3 DNA reads TGCGCCAGCAGTCCTGGACGAAGGGGGCGGCGGACTGAAGCTTTCTTT.

The sample holds a few counts of this clone. The chain recombines TRBV5-4 with TRBJ1-1, with a tentative D call TRBD1 (5 bases). Germline assignment: CDR1 SGHNT and CDR2 YYREEE (reference sequence). Trimming left V 0 bases short and J 1 base short, with 16 bases between. The CDR3 length is 17 residues. The DNA for the CDR3 is TGTGCCAGCAGCTTGGTGGGCAGGGTAAGAAGGAACACTGAAGCTTTCTTT. Its translation is CASSLVGRVRRNTEAFF.

The genes are TRBV6-5 and TRBJ2-7; a possible D gene is TRBD1 (5 bases). Trimming removed 5 bases at V and 3 bases at J, with 8 bases between. The CDR3 spans 12 residues. CDR1 and CDR2 (germline): MNHEY, SVGAGI. The CDR3 region is CASSAQGYEQYF. The CDR3 nucleotides read TGTGCCAGCAGTGCCCAGGGCTACGAGCAGTACTTC.

The chain couples TRBV5-1 to TRBJ1-2; D perhaps matches TRBD1 (6 bases). Germline CDR1 and CDR2: SGHRS and YFSETQ. V was cut by 0 bases and J by 3 bases, with 9 bases left in between. This CDR3 comprises 14 residues. The CDR3 reads CASSLGRTDYGYTF. CDR3 nucleotide sequence: TGCGCCAGCAGCTTGGGTAGGACAGACTATGGCTACACCTTC. Full variable domain (remainder filled in from reference TRBV5-1 and TRBJ1-2): KAGVTQTPRYLIKTRGQQVTLSCSPISGHRSVSWYQQTPGQGLQFLFEYFSETQRNKGNFPGRFSGRQFSNSRSEMNVSTLELGDSALYLCASSLGRTDYGYTFGSGTRLTVV.

The chain uses TRBV6-5 and TRBJ1-5; unclear D gene. V was trimmed by 5 bases and J by 4 bases, leaving 9 bases between them. The CDR3 is made up of 13 amino acids. Germline assignment: CDR1 MNHEY and CDR2 SVGAGI. CDR3 nucleotide sequence: TGTGCCAGCAGTGAATGGCAGAATCAGCCCCAGCATTTT. Protein product: CASSEWQNQPQHF.

This clone was observed a handful of times. The rearrangement joins TRBV5-6 to TRBJ1-2; D ambiguous. Germline V gene sequence: CDR1 SGHDT, CDR2 YYEEEE. This CDR3 has 13 residues. The germline V and J ends were trimmed by 4 bases and 1 base, with 8 bases remaining between them. The CDR3 sequence: CASSRGNNYGYTF. The CDR3 coding sequence is TGTGCCAGCAGCCGAGGGAATAACTATGGCTACACCTTC.

This chain connects TRBV4-1 to TRBJ2-7, with D possibly being TRBD1 (6 bases). Trimming cost V 1 base and J 4 bases, with 14 bases left between them. Germline CDR1 reads MGHRA; CDR2 reads YSYEKL. This CDR3 region has 15 residues. CDR3 loop: CASSQGGRFTYEQYF. In nucleotides, the CDR3 is TGCGCCAGCAGCCAAGGGGGGCGATTCACGTACGAGCAGTACTTC.

This clone has a handful of counts. The chain recombines TRBV5-1 with TRBJ2-7; D may be TRBD2 (6 bases). Germline V gene data show CDR1 as SGHRS and CDR2 as YFSETQ. The V end lost 1 base, the J end lost 6 bases, and 17 bases lay between the germline ends. This CDR3 has 15 residues. CDR3 bases: TGCGCCAGCAGCTTGATGGGACTGGTCTCTCCCGAGCAGTACTTC. It is translated as CASSLMGLVSPEQYF.

The J gene is TRBJ2-7, the V gene TRBV28; D is uncertain. The CDR3 spans 13 residues. V was cut by 3 bases and J by 2 bases, with 8 bases left in between. In germline, CDR1 is MDHEN, CDR2 SYDVKM. The CDR3 coding sequence is TGTGCCAGCAGTTTGCCTACTCCCTACGAGCAGTACTTC. This translates into CASSLPTPYEQYF.

The rearrangement joins TRBV27 to TRBJ2-1, with 14 positions matching TRBD2. The trim removed 4 bases at V and 10 bases at J, leaving 3 bases unmatched. This CDR3 has 14 amino acids. Germline V CDR1 and CDR2: MNHEY, SMNVEV (reference sequence). The DNA for the CDR3 is TGTGCCAGCAGTTCCGGGACTAGCGGGGGAGAGCAGTTCTTC. This sequence encodes CASSSGTSGGEQFF.

CDR3 coding DNA: TGCGCCAGCAGCTTACAGGGGGCAGGCAATCAGCCCCAGCATTTT. Translation: CASSLQGAGNQPQHF. This chain links TRBV4-1 with TRBJ1-5; TRBD1 matches 9 bases. Losses at the gene ends were 5 bases for V and 2 bases for J; bases not matched to a gene: 4. Per the germline V gene, CDR1 is MGHRA and CDR2 is YSYEKL. The CDR3 loop spans 15 amino acids.

DNA of the CDR3: TGTGCCAGCAGGGCGGTTGGGGCCAACGTCCTGACTTTC. Translating it yields CASRAVGANVLTF. This chain uses TRBV2 with TRBJ2-6; D not resolved. The CDR3 has 13 residues. Deletions cut 6 bases from V and 3 bases from J, with 6 bases between. CDR1 and CDR2 (germline): SNHLY, FYNNEI.

The chain links TRBV4-1 to TRBJ2-7; 11 nucleotides align to TRBD2. The CDR3 has 18 residues. J gave up 2 bases and V 3 bases, and 12 bases lay outside the gene matches. Germline V lookup: CDR1 MGHRA, CDR2 YSYEKL. The CDR3 sequence is CASSHTGLAAPRAYEQYF. CDR3 nucleotides: TGCGCCAGCAGCCACACGGGACTAGCGGCCCCCCGCGCCTACGAGCAGTACTTC.

This chain connects TRBV6-5 to TRBJ2-7; D might be TRBD2 (6 bases). Germline lookup yields CDR1 MNHEY and CDR2 SVGAGI. This CDR3 contains 13 residues. The V end lost 6 bases, the J end lost 6 bases, and 15 bases lay between the germline ends. The CDR3 DNA follows: TGTGCCAGCAGCCGGACTACCTCGGCCGAGCAGTACTTC. Residues: CASSRTTSAEQYF.

The chain uses TRBV15 and TRBJ1-2; D is ambiguous. Trimming removed 5 bases from V and 4 bases from J, with 11 bases in between. There are 13 residues in the CDR3. Per germline, CDR1 LNHNV and CDR2 YYDKDF (reference sequence). CDR3 region: CATSSLGSYGYTF. The CDR3 bases are TGTGCCACCAGCTCCCTGGGCAGCTATGGCTACACCTTC.

This clone was detected once. The sample carries other DNA sequences with the same CDR3. The rearrangement uses TRBV9 and TRBJ2-1; 8 positions match TRBD2. This CDR3 is 16 amino acids long. Germline-derived CDR1 and CDR2 are SGDLS and YYNGEE. J was trimmed by 0 bases and V by 4 bases; bases with no gene match: 6. CDR3 amino acids: CASSRQLAASYNEQFF. DNA of the CDR3: TGTGCCAGCAGCCGGCAACTAGCGGCCTCCTACAATGAGCAGTTCTTC.

V is TRBV7-9 and J is TRBJ2-5, with TRBD2 matching over 14 bases. This CDR3 contains 17 residues. V was pared by 4 bases and J by 5 bases, with 9 bases of the junction left unmatched. Germline V gene lookup returns CDR1 SEHNR and CDR2 FQNEAQ (reference sequence). CDR3 in amino acids: CASSYPTSGRARETQYF. The CDR3, as DNA: TGTGCCAGCAGCTATCCGACTAGCGGGAGGGCCCGGGAGACCCAGTACTTC.

This clone has a handful of counts. This sequence joins TRBV4-1 and TRBJ2-3; possibly TRBD2 for D (5 bases). This CDR3 has 14 residues. Germline lookup yields CDR1 MGHRA and CDR2 YSYEKL. V lost 3 bases and J lost 1, with 8 bases in between. The CDR3 loop is CASSQDLGTDTQYF. CDR3 DNA: TGCGCCAGCAGCCAGGACTTAGGCACAGATACGCAGTATTTT.

The chain is built from TRBV5-1 and TRBJ2-5; a weak D match, TRBD2 (6 bases). With the DNA end fitting TRBJ2-7 better, the J assignment may be wrong. Germline-derived CDR1 and CDR2 are SGHRS and YFSETQ. This CDR3 contains 16 residues. The CDR3 DNA reads as TGCGCCAGCAGCGAGGGGACTGGACGGGAAGACTACGAGCAGTACTTC. Translated, it gives CASSEGTGREDYEQYF.

This chain links TRBV10-3 with TRBJ2-1; 10 bases agree with TRBD2. There are 16 residues in the CDR3. CDR1 is ENHRY and CDR2 is SYGVKD in the germline V gene. The ends lost 3 bases at V and 6 bases at J; junction bases unmatched: 8. The CDR3: CAISDVGTSAINEQFF. DNA for the CDR3: TGTGCCATCAGTGACGTGGGGACTAGCGCCATCAATGAGCAGTTCTTC.